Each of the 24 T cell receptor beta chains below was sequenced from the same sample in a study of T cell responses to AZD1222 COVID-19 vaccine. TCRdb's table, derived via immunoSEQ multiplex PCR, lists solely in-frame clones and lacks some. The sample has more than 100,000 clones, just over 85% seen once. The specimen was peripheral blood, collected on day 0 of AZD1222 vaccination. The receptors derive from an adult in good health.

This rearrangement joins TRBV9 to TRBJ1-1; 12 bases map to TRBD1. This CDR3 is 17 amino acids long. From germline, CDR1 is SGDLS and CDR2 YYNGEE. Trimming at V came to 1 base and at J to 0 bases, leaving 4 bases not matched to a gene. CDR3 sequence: CASSVTGQGAMNTEAFF. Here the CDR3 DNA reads TGTGCCAGCAGCGTAACGGGACAGGGGGCCATGAACACTGAAGCTTTCTTT.

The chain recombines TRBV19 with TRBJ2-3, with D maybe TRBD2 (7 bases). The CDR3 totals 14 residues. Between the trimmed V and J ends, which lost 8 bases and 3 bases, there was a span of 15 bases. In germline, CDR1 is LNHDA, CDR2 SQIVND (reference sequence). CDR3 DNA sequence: TGTGCCAGTGTCGGCGGGGGCTTAACAGATACGCAGTATTTT. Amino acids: CASVGGGLTDTQYF.

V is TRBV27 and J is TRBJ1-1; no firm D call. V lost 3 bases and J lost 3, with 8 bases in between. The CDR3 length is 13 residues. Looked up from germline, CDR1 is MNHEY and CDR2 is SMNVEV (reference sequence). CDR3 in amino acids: CASSFFSDTEAFF. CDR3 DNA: TGTGCCAGCAGTTTTTTCAGTGACACTGAAGCTTTCTTT.

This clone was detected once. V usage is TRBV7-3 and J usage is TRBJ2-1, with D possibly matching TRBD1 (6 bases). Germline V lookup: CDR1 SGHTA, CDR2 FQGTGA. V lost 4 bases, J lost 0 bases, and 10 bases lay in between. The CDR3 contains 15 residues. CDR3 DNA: TGTGCCAGCAGCTCCCAGACAGGCTCCTACAATGAGCAGTTCTTC. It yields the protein CASSSQTGSYNEQFF.

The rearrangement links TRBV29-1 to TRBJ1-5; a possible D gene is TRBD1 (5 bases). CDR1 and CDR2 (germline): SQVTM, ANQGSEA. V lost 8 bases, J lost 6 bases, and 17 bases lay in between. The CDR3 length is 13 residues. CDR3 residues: CSTDGGGVQPQHF. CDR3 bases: TGCAGCACGGATGGTGGGGGAGTTCAGCCCCAGCATTTT.

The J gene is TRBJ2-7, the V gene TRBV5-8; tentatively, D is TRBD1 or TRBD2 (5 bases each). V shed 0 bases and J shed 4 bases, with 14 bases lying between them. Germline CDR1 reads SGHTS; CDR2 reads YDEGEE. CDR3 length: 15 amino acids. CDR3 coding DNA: TGTGCCAGCAGCTTGGTAGGGACCGGCCCTTACGAGCAGTACTTC. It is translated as CASSLVGTGPYEQYF.

CDR3 DNA: TGTGCCAGTAGTTCCTCGACAGGGGTGCTTTCAGATACGCAGTATTTT. This codes for CASSSSTGVLSDTQYF. The chain couples TRBV19 to TRBJ2-3; 8 nucleotides agree with TRBD1. This CDR3 comprises 16 residues. V lost 5 bases to trimming and J lost 4 bases; unmatched junction nucleotides: 11. The germline V gene has CDR1 LNHDA and CDR2 SQIVND (reference sequence).

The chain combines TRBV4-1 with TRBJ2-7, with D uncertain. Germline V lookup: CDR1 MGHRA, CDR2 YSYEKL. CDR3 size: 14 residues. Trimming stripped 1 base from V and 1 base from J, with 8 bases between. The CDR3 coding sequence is TGCGCCAGCAGCCAAGGCGTTCAGTCCTACGAGCAGTACTTC. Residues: CASSQGVQSYEQYF.

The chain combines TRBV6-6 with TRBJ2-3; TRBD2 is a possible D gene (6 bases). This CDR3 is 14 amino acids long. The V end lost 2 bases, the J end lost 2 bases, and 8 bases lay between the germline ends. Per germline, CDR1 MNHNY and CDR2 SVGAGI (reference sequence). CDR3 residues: CASSYRENTDTQYF. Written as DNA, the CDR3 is TGTGCCAGCAGTTACCGGGAGAACACAGATACGCAGTATTTT.

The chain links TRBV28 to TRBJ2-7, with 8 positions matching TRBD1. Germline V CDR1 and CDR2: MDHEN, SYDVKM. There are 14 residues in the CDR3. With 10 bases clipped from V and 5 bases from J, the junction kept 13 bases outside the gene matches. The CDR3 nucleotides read TGTGCCATTCACACAGGGGGAAGGAGCGACGAGCAGTACTTC. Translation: CAIHTGGRSDEQYF.

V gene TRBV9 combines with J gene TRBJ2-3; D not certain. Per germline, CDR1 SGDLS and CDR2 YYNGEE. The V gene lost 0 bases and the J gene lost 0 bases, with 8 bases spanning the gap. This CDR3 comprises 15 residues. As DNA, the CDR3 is TGTGCCAGCAGCGTAGCCAGCCTGAGCACAGATACGCAGTATTTT. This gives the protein CASSVASLSTDTQYF.

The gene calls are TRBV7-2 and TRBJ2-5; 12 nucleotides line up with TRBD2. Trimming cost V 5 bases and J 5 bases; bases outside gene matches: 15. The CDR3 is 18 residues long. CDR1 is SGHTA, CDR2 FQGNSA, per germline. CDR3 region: CASSPRSASGGAWETQYF. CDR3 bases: TGTGCCAGCAGCCCCCGGTCGGCTAGCGGGGGGGCCTGGGAGACCCAGTACTTC.

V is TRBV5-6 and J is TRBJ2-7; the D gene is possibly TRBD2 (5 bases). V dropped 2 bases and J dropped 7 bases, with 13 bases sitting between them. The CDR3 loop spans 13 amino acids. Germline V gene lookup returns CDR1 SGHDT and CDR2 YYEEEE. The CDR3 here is CASSFGVGWEQYF. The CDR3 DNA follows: TGTGCCAGCAGCTTCGGGGTAGGATGGGAGCAGTACTTC.

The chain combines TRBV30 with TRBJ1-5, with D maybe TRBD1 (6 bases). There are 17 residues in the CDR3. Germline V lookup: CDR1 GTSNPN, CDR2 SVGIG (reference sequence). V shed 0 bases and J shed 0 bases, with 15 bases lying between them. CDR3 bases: TGTGCCTGGAGTGTACCCGGGACACTCAATAGCAATCAGCCCCAGCATTTT. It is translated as CAWSVPGTLNSNQPQHF.

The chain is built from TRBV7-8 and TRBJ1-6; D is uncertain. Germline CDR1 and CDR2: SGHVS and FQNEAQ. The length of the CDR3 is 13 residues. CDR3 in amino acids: CASGGGMDSPLHF. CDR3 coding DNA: TGTGCTAGCGGTGGAGGGATGGATTCACCCCTCCACTTT.

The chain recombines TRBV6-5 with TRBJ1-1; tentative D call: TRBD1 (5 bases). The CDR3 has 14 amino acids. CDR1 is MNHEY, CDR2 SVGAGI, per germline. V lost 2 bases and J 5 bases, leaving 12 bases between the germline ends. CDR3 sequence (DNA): TGTGCCAGCAGTTACAGCGCGGGGGGGACTGAAGCTTTCTTT. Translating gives CASSYSAGGTEAFF.

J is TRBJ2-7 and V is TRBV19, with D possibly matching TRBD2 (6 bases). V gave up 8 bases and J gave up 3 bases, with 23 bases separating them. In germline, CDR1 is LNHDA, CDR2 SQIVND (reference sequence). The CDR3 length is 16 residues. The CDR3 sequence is CASDKGGTDGGYEQYF. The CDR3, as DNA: TGTGCCAGTGATAAGGGCGGGACCGACGGAGGCTACGAGCAGTACTTC.

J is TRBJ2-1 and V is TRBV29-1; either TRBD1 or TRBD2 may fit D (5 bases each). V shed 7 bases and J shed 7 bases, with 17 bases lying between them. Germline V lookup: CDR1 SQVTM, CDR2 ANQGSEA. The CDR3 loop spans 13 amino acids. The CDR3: CSAGAGLGNEQFF. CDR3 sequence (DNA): TGCAGCGCTGGGGCGGGCCTGGGGAATGAGCAGTTCTTC.

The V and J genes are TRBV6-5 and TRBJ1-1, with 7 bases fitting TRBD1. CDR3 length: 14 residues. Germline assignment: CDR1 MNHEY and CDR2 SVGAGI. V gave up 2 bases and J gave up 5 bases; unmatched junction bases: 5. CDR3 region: CASSYRGQGTEAFF. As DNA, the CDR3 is TGTGCCAGCAGTTACAGGGGGCAGGGGACTGAAGCTTTCTTT.

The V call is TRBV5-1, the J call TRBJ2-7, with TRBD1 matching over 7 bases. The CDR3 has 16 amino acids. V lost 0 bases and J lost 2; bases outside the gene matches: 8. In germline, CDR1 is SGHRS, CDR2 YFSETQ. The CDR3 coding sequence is TGCGCCAGCAGCTTGGCTCCGGGACAGCCAACCTACGAGCAGTACTTC. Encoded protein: CASSLAPGQPTYEQYF.

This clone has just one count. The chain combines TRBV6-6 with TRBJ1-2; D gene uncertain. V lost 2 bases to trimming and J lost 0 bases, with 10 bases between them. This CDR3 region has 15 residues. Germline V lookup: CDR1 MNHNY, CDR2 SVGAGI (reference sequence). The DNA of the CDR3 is TGTGCCAGCAGTTACCCGACTCTACCTAACTATGGCTACACCTTC. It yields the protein CASSYPTLPNYGYTF.

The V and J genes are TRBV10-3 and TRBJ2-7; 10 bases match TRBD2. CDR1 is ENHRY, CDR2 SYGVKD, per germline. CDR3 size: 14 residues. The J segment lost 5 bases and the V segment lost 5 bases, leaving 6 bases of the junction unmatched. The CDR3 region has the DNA TGTGCCATCAGTTCTAGCGGGAGTTACCACGAGCAGTACTTC. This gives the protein CAISSSGSYHEQYF.

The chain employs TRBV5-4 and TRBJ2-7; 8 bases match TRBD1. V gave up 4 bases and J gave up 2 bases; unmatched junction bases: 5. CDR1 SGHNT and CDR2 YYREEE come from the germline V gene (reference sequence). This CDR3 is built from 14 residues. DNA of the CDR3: TGTGCCAGCAGCGTCCGGGACAGGACCTACGAGCAGTACTTC. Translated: CASSVRDRTYEQYF.

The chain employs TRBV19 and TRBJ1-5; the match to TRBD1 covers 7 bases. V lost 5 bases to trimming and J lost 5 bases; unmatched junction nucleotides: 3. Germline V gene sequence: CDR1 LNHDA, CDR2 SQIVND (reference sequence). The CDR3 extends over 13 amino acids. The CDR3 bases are TGTGCCAGTAGTGTGCAGGGGGATCAGCCCCAGCATTTT. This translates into CASSVQGDQPQHF.